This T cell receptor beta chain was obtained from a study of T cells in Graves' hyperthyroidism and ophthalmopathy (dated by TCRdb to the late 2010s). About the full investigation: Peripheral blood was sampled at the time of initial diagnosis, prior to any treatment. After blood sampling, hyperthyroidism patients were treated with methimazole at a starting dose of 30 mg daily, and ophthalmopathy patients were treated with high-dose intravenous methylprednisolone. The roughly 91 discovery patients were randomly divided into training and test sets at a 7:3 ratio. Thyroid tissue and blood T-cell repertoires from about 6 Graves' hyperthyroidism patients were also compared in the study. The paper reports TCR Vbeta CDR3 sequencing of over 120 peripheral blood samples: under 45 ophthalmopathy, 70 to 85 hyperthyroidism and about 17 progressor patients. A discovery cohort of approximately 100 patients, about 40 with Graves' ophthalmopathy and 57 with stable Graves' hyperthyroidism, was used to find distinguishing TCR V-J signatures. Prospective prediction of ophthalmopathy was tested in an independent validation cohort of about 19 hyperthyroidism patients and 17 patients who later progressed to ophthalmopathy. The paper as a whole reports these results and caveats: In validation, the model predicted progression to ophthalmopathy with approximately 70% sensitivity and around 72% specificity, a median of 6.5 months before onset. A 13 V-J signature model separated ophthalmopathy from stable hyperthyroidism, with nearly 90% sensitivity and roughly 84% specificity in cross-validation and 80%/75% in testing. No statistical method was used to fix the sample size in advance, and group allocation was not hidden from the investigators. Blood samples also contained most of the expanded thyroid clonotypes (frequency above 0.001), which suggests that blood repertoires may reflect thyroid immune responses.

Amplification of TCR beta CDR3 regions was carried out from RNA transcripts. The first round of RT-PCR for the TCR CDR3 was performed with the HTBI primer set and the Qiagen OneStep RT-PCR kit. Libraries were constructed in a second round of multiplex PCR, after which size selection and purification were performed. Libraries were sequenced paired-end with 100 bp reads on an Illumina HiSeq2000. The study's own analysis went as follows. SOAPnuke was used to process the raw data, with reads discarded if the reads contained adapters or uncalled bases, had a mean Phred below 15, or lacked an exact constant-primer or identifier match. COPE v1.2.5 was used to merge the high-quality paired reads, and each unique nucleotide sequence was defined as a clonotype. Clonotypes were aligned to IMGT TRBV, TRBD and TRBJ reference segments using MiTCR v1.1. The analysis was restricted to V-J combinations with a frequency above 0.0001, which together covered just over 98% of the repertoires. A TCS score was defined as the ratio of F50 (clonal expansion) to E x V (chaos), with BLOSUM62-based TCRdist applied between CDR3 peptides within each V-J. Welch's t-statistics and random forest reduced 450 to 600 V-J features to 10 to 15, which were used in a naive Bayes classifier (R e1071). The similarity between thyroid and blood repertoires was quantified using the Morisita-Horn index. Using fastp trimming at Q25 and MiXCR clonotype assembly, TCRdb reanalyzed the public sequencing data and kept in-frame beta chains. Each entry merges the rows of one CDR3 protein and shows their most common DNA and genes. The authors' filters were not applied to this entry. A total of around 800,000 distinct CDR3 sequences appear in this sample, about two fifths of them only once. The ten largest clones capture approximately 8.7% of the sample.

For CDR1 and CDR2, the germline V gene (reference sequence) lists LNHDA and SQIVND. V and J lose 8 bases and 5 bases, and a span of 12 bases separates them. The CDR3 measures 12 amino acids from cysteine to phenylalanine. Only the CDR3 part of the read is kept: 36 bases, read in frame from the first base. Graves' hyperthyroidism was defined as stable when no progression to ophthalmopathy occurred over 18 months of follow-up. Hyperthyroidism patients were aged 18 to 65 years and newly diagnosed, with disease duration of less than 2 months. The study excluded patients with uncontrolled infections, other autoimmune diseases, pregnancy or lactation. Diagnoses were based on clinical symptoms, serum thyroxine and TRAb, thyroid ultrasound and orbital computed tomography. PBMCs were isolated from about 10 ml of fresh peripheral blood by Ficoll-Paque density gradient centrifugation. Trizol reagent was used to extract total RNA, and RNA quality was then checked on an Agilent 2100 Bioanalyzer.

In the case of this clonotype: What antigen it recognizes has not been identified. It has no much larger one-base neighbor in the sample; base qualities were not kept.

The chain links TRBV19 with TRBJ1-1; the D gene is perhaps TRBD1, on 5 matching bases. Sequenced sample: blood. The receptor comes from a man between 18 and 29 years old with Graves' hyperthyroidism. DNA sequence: TGTGCCAGTGGGGGAGGGGTAACTGAAGCTTTCTTT. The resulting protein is CASGGGVTEAFF.